The TCR beta chain under discussion was sequenced for a study of identifying expanded T cells in peripheral blood. The study, taken as a whole, reports: About 1.2 clones differed between technical replicates, versus 16.4 and 19 over time.

A remark on this clone: Its antigen remains unknown.

Germline CDR1 ENHRY, CDR2 SYGVKD. The junction had 2 bases not matched to a gene; V was cut back by 2 bases and J by 0 bases. There are 15 residues in the CDR3. Collection occurred without any documented infections or immune events in donors. The table came from immunoSEQ multiplex PCR; TCRdb's copy has only in-frame clones and leaves some out. The repertoire holds fewer than 85,000 clones, with around 89% as singletons. The sample comprised blood. The V and J genes are TRBV10-3 and TRBJ2-3, with 7 bases identical to TRBD1. This sequence originates from a person aged 18 to 69 in good health. DNA of the CDR3: TGTGCCATCAGTGAGGGGACAGCCAGCACAGATACGCAGTATTTT. Translation gives CAISEGTASTDTQYF.